Shown below are 10 T cell receptor beta chains from a single sample sequenced in a study of T-cell reconstitution after alpha-beta-depleted transplantation in children. TCRbeta library preparation incorporated unique molecular identifiers. In TCRdb, the PCR reads were re-called with MiXCR into one record per CDR3 protein. Here the sample spans nearly 250,000 distinct CDR3 sequences, around 7.5% being singletons. The material sequenced was PBMCs, mostly from graft donor cells, taken 180 days after TCRalphabeta/CD19-depleted stem cell transplant. The source is a male patient aged 5 to 17 who had a stem cell transplant for acute lymphoblastic leukemia, so the T cells may come from the graft donor.

This clonotype was counted at least ten times. In DNA, the CDR3 is TGTGCCAGCTCACGACTTGGACTAGTGAAACAAGAGACCCAGTACTTC. Its translation: CASSRLGLVKQETQYF. J is TRBJ2-5 and V is TRBV18; 7 nucleotides agree with TRBD2. The CDR3 sequence is 16 residues long. The trim removed 4 bases at V and 2 bases at J, leaving 10 bases unmatched. Looked up from germline, CDR1 is KGHSH and CDR2 is LQKENI.

This clonotype was recorded at least ten times. This rearrangement joins TRBV20-1 to TRBJ2-5; either TRBD1 or TRBD2 may supply D (6 bases each). Trimming cost V 0 bases and J 2 bases, with 19 bases left between them. The CDR3 has 17 amino acids. The germline V gene has CDR1 DFQATT and CDR2 SNEGSKA (reference sequence). The CDR3 protein is CSARDRGTPLSQETQYF. CDR3 DNA: TGCAGTGCTAGAGATAGGGGGACTCCCTTGTCGCAAGAGACCCAGTACTTC.

There are many counts of this clonotype. The chain has TRBV5-1 and TRBJ2-6; the match to TRBD1 covers 7 bases. The CDR3 contains 16 residues. With V trimmed by 5 bases and J by 0 bases, 5 bases remained unmatched. CDR1 and CDR2 from the germline V gene are SGHRS and YFSETQ. The CDR3 protein is CASRGHRGSGANVLTF. CDR3 nucleotides: TGCGCCAGCAGAGGCCACAGGGGCTCTGGGGCCAACGTCCTGACTTTC.

This clonotype was observed many times. The rearrangement uses TRBV28 and TRBJ1-5, with TRBD1 matching over 7 bases. The CDR3 runs 18 residues. V lost 6 bases and J lost 0; bases outside the gene matches: 14. Germline V lookup: CDR1 MDHEN, CDR2 SYDVKM. Written as DNA, the CDR3 is TGTGCCAGCAGCGCGGCGGACAGGTTTAGGGGTAGCAATCAGCCCCAGCATTTT. It is translated as CASSAADRFRGSNQPQHF.

This clonotype was seen many times. The chain carries TRBV11-2 and TRBJ2-5; D unresolved. This CDR3 comprises 12 residues. V gave up 2 bases and J gave up 9 bases, with 10 bases separating them. Looked up from germline, CDR1 is SGHAT and CDR2 is FQNNGV. The CDR3 reads CASSLRPIPQYF. The CDR3 bases are TGTGCCAGCAGCTTACGCCCAATCCCCCAGTACTTC.

Ten or more counts support this clonotype. The chain uses TRBV20-1 and TRBJ2-7, with D perhaps matching TRBD1 (8 bases). Germline assignment: CDR1 DFQATT and CDR2 SNEGSKA (reference sequence). This CDR3 spans 14 amino acids. Trimming removed 6 bases at V and 2 bases at J, with 17 bases between. As DNA, the CDR3 is TGCAGTGCGGTAACAGGGGGGGTTCCCTACGAGCAGTACTTC. Translation gives CSAVTGGVPYEQYF.

This clonotype showed up many times. The rearrangement uses TRBV27 and TRBJ1-5; D not resolved. CDR1 is MNHEY, CDR2 SMNVEV, per germline (reference sequence). The CDR3 spans 12 residues. The germline V and J ends were trimmed by 3 bases and 3 bases, with 3 bases remaining between them. Here the CDR3 DNA reads TGTGCCAGCAGTTTCCACAATCAGCCCCAGCATTTT. Its protein is CASSFHNQPQHF.

This clonotype was found many times. The chain joins TRBV5-1 to TRBJ1-1; TRBD1 might be the D (6 bases). This CDR3 has 13 residues. Germline V gene data show CDR1 as SGHRS and CDR2 as YFSETQ. With 0 bases removed from V and 6 bases from J, the gap between germline ends came to 9 bases. In nucleotides, the CDR3 is TGCGCCAGCAGCTTGGAGGGGGGCGCTGAAGCTTTCTTT. It translates to CASSLEGGAEAFF.

This clonotype was observed at least ten times. This chain joins TRBV5-6 and TRBJ2-1, with a tentative D call TRBD1 (6 bases). Trimming cost V 1 base and J 2 bases, with 13 bases left between them. The CDR3 consists of 16 residues. CDR1 is SGHDT, CDR2 YYEEEE, per germline. CDR3 nucleotides: TGTGCCAGCAGCTTGTTGGGGACACGAACCTACAATGAGCAGTTCTTC. Protein product: CASSLLGTRTYNEQFF.

This clonotype was counted at least ten times. The chain joins TRBV18 to TRBJ1-5, with 9 bases aligning to TRBD1. This CDR3 region has 14 residues. Germline CDR1 is KGHSH and CDR2 is LQKENI. With V trimmed by 3 bases and J by 6 bases, 3 bases remained unmatched. The CDR3 nucleotides read TGTGCCAGCTCACCGGACAGGGGAGTTCAGCCCCAGCATTTT. Protein sequence: CASSPDRGVQPQHF.